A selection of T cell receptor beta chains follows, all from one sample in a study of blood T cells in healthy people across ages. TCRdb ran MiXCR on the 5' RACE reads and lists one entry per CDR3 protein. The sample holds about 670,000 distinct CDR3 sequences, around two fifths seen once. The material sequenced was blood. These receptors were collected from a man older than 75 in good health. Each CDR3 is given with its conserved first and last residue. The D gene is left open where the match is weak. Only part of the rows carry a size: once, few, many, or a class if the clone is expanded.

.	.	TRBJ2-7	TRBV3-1	CASSHQGKASEQYF	TGTGCCAGCAGCCATCAGGGGAAGGCCAGCGAGCAGTACTTC
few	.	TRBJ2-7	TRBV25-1	CASSDTGRPYSYEQYF	TGTGCCAGCAGTGATACCGGACGTCCATACTCCTACGAGCAGTACTTC
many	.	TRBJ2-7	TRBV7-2	CASSRYSSVSSYEQYF	TGTGCCAGCAGCCGCTATTCTTCTGTTAGCTCCTACGAGCAGTACTTC
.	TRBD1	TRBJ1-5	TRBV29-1	CSVRTGGDQPQHF	TGCAGCGTAAGGACAGGGGGCGATCAGCCCCAGCATTTT
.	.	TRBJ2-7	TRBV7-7	CASSLEGRAYEQYF	TGTGCCAGCAGCTTAGAGGGCAGGGCCTACGAGCAGTACTTC
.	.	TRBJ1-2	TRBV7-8	CASSLVPDILVDVGYTF	TGTGCCAGCAGCTTAGTTCCGGACATCCTCGTTGACGTGGGCTACACCTTC
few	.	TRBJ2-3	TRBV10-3	CAISELITSTDTQYF	TGTGCCATCAGTGAGTTGATTACTAGCACAGATACGCAGTATTTT
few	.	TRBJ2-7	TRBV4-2	CASSQDQCEQYF	TGTGCCAGCAGCCAAGATCAGTGCGAGCAGTACTTC
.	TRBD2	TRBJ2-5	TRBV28	CASSLPSGILTQYF	TGTGCCAGCAGTTTGCCCAGCGGGATTTTGACCCAGTACTTC
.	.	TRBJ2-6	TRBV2	CASSDDAISGANVLTF	TGTGCCAGCAGTGATGACGCTATCTCTGGGGCCAACGTCCTGACTTTC
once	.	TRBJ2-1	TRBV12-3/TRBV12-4	CASSLAPITNEQFF	TGTGCCAGCAGTTTAGCCCCCATCACAAATGAGCAGTTCTTC
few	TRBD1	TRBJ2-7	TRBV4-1	CASSQAPGQGYEQYF	TGCGCCAGCAGCCAAGCTCCGGGACAGGGCTACGAGCAGTACTTC
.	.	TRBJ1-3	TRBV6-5	CASSPHPNSGNTIYF	TGTGCCAGCAGTCCTCACCCGAACTCTGGAAACACCATATATTTT
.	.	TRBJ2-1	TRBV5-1	CASSLGGEQQLHEQFF	TGCGCCAGCAGCTTGGGGGGGGAGCAGCAACTACATGAGCAGTTCTTC
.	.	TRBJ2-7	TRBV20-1	CSAWPHGTPAYEQYF	TGCAGTGCTTGGCCCCACGGGACACCGGCCTACGAGCAGTACTTC
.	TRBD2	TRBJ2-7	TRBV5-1	CASSFYPGTSVSYEQYF	TGCGCCAGCAGCTTTTATCCGGGGACTAGCGTTTCCTACGAGCAGTACTTC
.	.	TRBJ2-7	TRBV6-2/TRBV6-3	CASTPPRGYEYEQYF	TGTGCCAGCACTCCCCCTCGGGGGTATGAGTACGAGCAGTACTTC
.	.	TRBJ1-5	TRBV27	CASSLGTNRQSNQPQHF	TGTGCCAGCAGTTTGGGGACCAACAGGCAAAGCAATCAGCCCCAGCATTTT
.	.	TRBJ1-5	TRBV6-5	CASSKNRDSNQPQHF	TGTGCCAGCAGTAAGAACAGGGATAGCAATCAGCCCCAGCATTTT
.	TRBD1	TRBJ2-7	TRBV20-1	CSALPGTGASYEQYF	TGCAGTGCTTTGCCCGGGACAGGGGCCTCCTACGAGCAGTACTTC
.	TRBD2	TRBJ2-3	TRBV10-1	CASSENAGVTDTQYF	TGCGCCAGCAGTGAGAACGCGGGAGTCACAGATACGCAGTATTTT
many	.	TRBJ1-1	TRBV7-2	CASSLVLGTEAFF	TGTGCCAGCAGCTTAGTGTTGGGCACTGAAGCTTTCTTT
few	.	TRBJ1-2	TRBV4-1	CASSQALTRVKNVYTF	TGCGCCAGCAGCCAAGCGCTTACCCGGGTCAAAAATGTTTACACCTTC
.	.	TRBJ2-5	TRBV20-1	CSARYGEETLYF	TGCAGTGCTCGTTATGGGGAAGAGACCCTGTACTTC
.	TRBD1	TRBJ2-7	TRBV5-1	CASSTAGTVPYEQYF	TGCGCCAGCAGCACCGCTGGGACAGTACCCTACGAGCAGTACTTC
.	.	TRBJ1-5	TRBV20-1	CSAPTGNQPQHF	TGCAGTGCTCCGACAGGCAATCAGCCCCAGCATTTT
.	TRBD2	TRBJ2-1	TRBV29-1	CSGESQAGSGNEQFF	TGCAGCGGGGAGTCCCAAGCGGGGTCCGGCAATGAGCAGTTCTTC
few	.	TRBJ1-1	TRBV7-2	CASSLMAGRNTEAFF	TGTGCCAGCAGCTTAATGGCAGGGAGGAACACTGAAGCTTTCTTT
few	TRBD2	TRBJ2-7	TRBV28	CASGASGSIYEQYF	TGTGCCAGCGGGGCTAGCGGGAGTATCTACGAGCAGTACTTC
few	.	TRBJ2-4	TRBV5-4	CASSLPGQIAKNIQYF	TGTGCCAGCAGCTTACCGGGGCAGATAGCCAAAAACATTCAGTACTTC
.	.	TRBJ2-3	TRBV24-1	CATGLPSGGGTSDTQYF	TGTGCCACCGGCCTGCCCTCTGGCGGCGGTACGTCGGATACGCAGTATTTT
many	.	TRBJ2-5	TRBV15	CATSRERGYQETQYF	TGTGCCACCAGCAGAGAGAGGGGTTACCAAGAGACCCAGTACTTC
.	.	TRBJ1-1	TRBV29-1	CSETGTMNTEAFF	TGCAGCGAAACAGGGACCATGAACACTGAAGCTTTCTTT
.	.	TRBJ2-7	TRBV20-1	CSAIDPLTPYLRLREQYF	TGCAGTGCTATAGACCCCCTCACCCCCTATCTCAGGTTGCGCGAGCAGTACTTC
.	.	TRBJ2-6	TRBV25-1	CASGKGTNSGANVLTF	TGTGCCAGCGGAAAAGGGACAAACTCTGGGGCCAACGTCCTGACTTTC
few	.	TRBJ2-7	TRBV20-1	CSAEGLTYEQYF	TGCAGTGCCGAAGGACTAACGTACGAGCAGTACTTC
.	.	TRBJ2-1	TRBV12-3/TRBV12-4	CASTEGDESNEQFF	TGTGCCAGCACGGAGGGAGATGAATCCAATGAGCAGTTCTTC
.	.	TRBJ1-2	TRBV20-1	CSAFTGPPSGYTF	TGCAGTGCTTTCACAGGGCCGCCAAGTGGCTACACCTTC
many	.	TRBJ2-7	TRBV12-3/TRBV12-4	CASSPAPYQTHYEQYF	TGTGCCAGCAGTCCCGCCCCATATCAAACTCACTACGAGCAGTACTTC
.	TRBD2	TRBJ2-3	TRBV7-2	CASSSLAVRRDTQYF	TGTGCCAGCAGCTCCCTAGCGGTCCGGAGGGATACGCAGTATTTT
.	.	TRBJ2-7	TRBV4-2	CASSQDYGVGYEQYF	TGTGCCAGCAGCCAAGATTACGGGGTGGGCTACGAGCAGTACTTC